One sample yielded the 2 T cell receptor gamma chains listed below, sequenced in a study of Vδ1+ human thymocytes. Study-level results: Thymic TRG and TRD repertoires appeared highly polyclonal.

These receptors are not linked to any known antigen. RNA was extracted from the cells and then reverse transcribed. The CDR3 regions were amplified by multiplex PCR from V-gene primers to a constant-region primer. TCRdb repeated clone calling on the multiplex PCR reads with CATT. Among about 36,000 gamma-chain clones listed, around 20% were seen once. Source material: Vdelta1+ gamma-delta thymocytes from the thymus. The sample's subset: FACS-sorted CD3+ TCRalphabeta- TCRVdelta1+ TCRVdelta2- thymocytes. These receptors originate from a girl under three years old who had congenital heart surgery.

V gene TRGV3 combines with J gene TRGJ1 or TRGJ2. The V segment lost 0 bases and the J segment 11 bases; nucleotides outside the gene matches: 4. CDR3 length: 11 residues. From germline, CDR1 is VTNTFY and CDR2 YDVSTARD (reference sequence). The CDR3 DNA follows: TGTGCCACCTGGGACAGGCGCGAGAAACTCTTT. Encoded protein: CATWDRREKLF.

The rearrangement uses TRGV4 and TRGJP2. V lost 5 bases to trimming and J lost 3 bases; unmatched junction nucleotides: 9. CDR1 is EGSTGY, CDR2 YDSYTSSV, per germline. The CDR3 consists of 15 residues. The CDR3 loop is CATWGEGRSDWIKTF. CDR3 DNA sequence: TGTGCCACCTGGGGTGAAGGGCGTAGTGATTGGATCAAGACGTTT.